These T cell receptor beta chains were read from a single sample in a study of T cell changes during pregnancy in multiple sclerosis. Measured with immunoSEQ multiplex PCR; TCRdb has only the in-frame clones, and not every one. Of approximately 100,000 clones listed, 85% to 95% are singletons. The sequencing here drew on peripheral blood, taken in the second trimester of pregnancy. The receptors here all came from a female donor with multiple sclerosis, enrolled in a pregnancy study. CDR3s include the opening cysteine and the closing phenylalanine or tryptophan.

>TRBJ1-1|TRBV4-2|15
CASSQGDREDTEAFF
>TRBJ2-7|TRBV10-3|14
CAISAQGRAYEQYF
>TRBJ2-5|TRBV28|15
CASSLPGGRQETQYF
>TRBJ2-5|TRBV11-2|16
CASSPWSSGDQETQYF
>TRBJ1-2|TRBV27|15
CASRTGTGDFYGYTF
>TRBJ1-4|TRBV7-9|14
CASSLADRDEKLFF
>TRBJ1-1|TRBV30|13
CAWTMGGVTEAFF
>TRBJ2-5|TRBV18|15
CASSPLGQSQETQYF
>TRBJ2-7|TRBV5-4|17
CASSLQPSGSLSHEQYF
>TRBJ2-6|TRBV28|19
CASSLGQGIEPGGANVLTF
>TRBJ1-3|TRBV27|15
CASSLGGAPGNTIYF
>TRBJ2-2|TRBV2|13
CASSERRGILLFF
>TRBJ2-6|TRBV19|19
CASSPEPLAGAAGANVLTF
>TRBJ2-7|TRBV28|16
CASTSTGFPSSYEQYF
>TRBJ1-4|TRBV28|16
CASSLRGGITNEKLFF
>TRBJ2-1|TRBV4-1|15
CASSQGLAGENEQFF
>TRBJ1-2|TRBV19|16
CASSKGQGGDYYGYTF
>TRBJ2-7|TRBV18|14
CASSPRDFPYEQYF
>TRBJ1-1|TRBV5-1|16
CASSLGRGIMNTEAFF
>TRBJ1-6|TRBV4-2|18
CASSQDPSGSSYNSPLHF
>TRBJ2-1|TRBV5-6|15
CASRSALPSYNEQFF
>TRBJ1-2|TRBV6-1|11
CASRVTTGYTF
>TRBJ2-2|TRBV27|13
CASSFGGTGELFF
>TRBJ1-5|TRBV30|15
CAWSEGTGSNQPQHF
>TRBJ1-4|TRBV28|15
CASSSNQGTGEKLFF
>TRBJ2-1|TRBV13|14
CASSQQGDRLEQFF
>TRBJ2-7|TRBV27|14
CASSMGLAGGTEYF
>TRBJ2-5|TRBV7-2|15
CASSFRDYFGGTQYF
>TRBJ2-7|TRBV5-1|17
CASSTTQTGGWVDEQYF
>TRBJ2-3|TRBV25-1|14
CASSAGGPTDTQYF
>TRBJ2-3|TRBV7-2|12
CASSPGGDTQYF
>TRBJ2-2|TRBV5-4|17
CASSPRTGRGITGELFF
>TRBJ2-7|TRBV13|14
CASSLVDRGYEQYF
>TRBJ1-5|TRBV11-2|15
CASSSTTGEGQPQHF
>TRBJ2-3|TRBV5-6|18
CASTALFWGRANTDTQYF
>TRBJ1-5|TRBV18|15
CASSLGTGSNQPQHF
>TRBJ2-7|TRBV7-9|13
CASSGGAPYEQYF
>TRBJ2-5|TRBV28|14
CASSLRRLGETQYF
>TRBJ2-5|TRBV7-3|13
CASSGEGGETQYF
>TRBJ2-2|TRBV5-1|15
CASSLRPGDTGELFF
>TRBJ2-7|TRBV15|14
CATSGKREVNEQYF
>TRBJ1-1|TRBV29-1|15
CSVEDWAGGNTEAFF